This T cell receptor beta chain emerged from a study of identical twins. V was pared by 3 bases and J by 5 bases, with 10 bases between. CDR1 is DFQATT, CDR2 SNEGSKA, per germline (reference sequence). The CDR3 runs 12 residues. TCRdb reanalysed the 5' RACE reads using MiXCR and keeps one entry per CDR3 protein. The table includes about 240,000 distinct CDR3 sequences, approximately 10% detected once. The sequencing input was memory T cells sorted from blood. The chain uses TRBV20-1 and TRBJ2-5; D might be TRBD1 (5 bases). This TCR came from a man in his fifties in good health. CDR3 in amino acids: CSASPGRETQYF. CDR3 DNA sequence: TGCAGTGCTAGTCCAGGGCGGGAGACCCAGTACTTC.